The rows below give T cell receptor beta chains drawn from one sample of a study of blood T cell repertoires in COVID-19. The method was immunoSEQ multiplex PCR; TCRdb's version includes in-frame clones alone and lacks a portion of them. The table includes around 400,000 clones, around 87% detected once. Sequenced material: peripheral blood. These receptors originate from an older woman with COVID-19, enrolled during active disease. Each CDR3 is given with its conserved first and last residue. The order of the fields is D gene, V gene, clone size, J gene, CDR3 DNA, CDR3 protein. The D gene is left open where the match is weak. Expanded clones get a size class; other rows say once, few or many, or leave the size out.

d_call: TRBD2
v_call: TRBV27
clone_size: NA
j_call: TRBJ2-2
cdr3_nt: TGTGCCAGCAGTACCCGACTAGCGGGGGGGGTGACCGGGGAGCTGTTTTTT
cdr3_aa: CASSTRLAGGVTGELFF

d_call: TRBD1
v_call: TRBV19
clone_size: NA
j_call: TRBJ1-1
cdr3_nt: TGTGCCAGTAGTATGGGGGCAGGGGGGAGGACTGAAGCTTTCTTT
cdr3_aa: CASSMGAGGRTEAFF

d_call: TRBD1
v_call: TRBV5-5
clone_size: NA
j_call: TRBJ1-1
cdr3_nt: TGTGCCAGCAGCCGGGGACAGTTGAACACTGAAGCTTTCTTT
cdr3_aa: CASSRGQLNTEAFF

d_call: TRBD1
v_call: TRBV6-5
clone_size: NA
j_call: TRBJ1-6
cdr3_nt: TGTGCCAGCAGTTACGGGATTCAGGGGGATTCACCCCTCCACTTT
cdr3_aa: CASSYGIQGDSPLHF

d_call: TRBD1
v_call: TRBV10-1
clone_size: NA
j_call: TRBJ2-3
cdr3_nt: TGCGCCAGCAGTGCCGACAGGGGCACAGATACGCAGTATTTT
cdr3_aa: CASSADRGTDTQYF

d_call: NA
v_call: TRBV20-1
clone_size: NA
j_call: TRBJ1-1
cdr3_nt: TGCAGTGCGGCCGCCGGGGAAGCTTTCTTT
cdr3_aa: CSAAAGEAFF

d_call: TRBD1
v_call: TRBV5-5
clone_size: NA
j_call: TRBJ2-3
cdr3_nt: TGTGCCAGCAGCCGGGGACAGGGGGCTAGCACAGATACGCAGTATTTT
cdr3_aa: CASSRGQGASTDTQYF

d_call: TRBD2
v_call: TRBV15
clone_size: NA
j_call: TRBJ2-5
cdr3_nt: TGTGCCACCAGCAGGACGAAGGGATTAGCGGGGCCCCAAGAGACCCAGTACTTC
cdr3_aa: CATSRTKGLAGPQETQYF

d_call: TRBD2
v_call: TRBV9
clone_size: NA
j_call: TRBJ2-3
cdr3_nt: TGTGCCAGCAGCTCCCCTCTAGCGGGGGGGCTCACAGATACGCAGTATTTT
cdr3_aa: CASSSPLAGGLTDTQYF

d_call: NA
v_call: TRBV27
clone_size: NA
j_call: TRBJ1-5
cdr3_nt: TGTGCCAGCAAGGGGCAACCTAGCAATCAGCCCCAGCATTTT
cdr3_aa: CASKGQPSNQPQHF

d_call: NA
v_call: TRBV18
clone_size: NA
j_call: TRBJ1-2
cdr3_nt: TGTGCCAGCTCACCCAGGGCAGAACCGAGCCCCTATGGCTACACCTTC
cdr3_aa: CASSPRAEPSPYGYTF

d_call: NA
v_call: TRBV6-5
clone_size: NA
j_call: TRBJ1-2
cdr3_nt: TGTGCCAGCAGTTACTCGCCGACGGGGAACTATGGCTACACCTTC
cdr3_aa: CASSYSPTGNYGYTF

d_call: TRBD1
v_call: TRBV7-9
clone_size: many
j_call: TRBJ1-1
cdr3_nt: TGTGCCAGCAGCTTGACAGGGGGGGTGAACACTGAAGCTTTCTTT
cdr3_aa: CASSLTGGVNTEAFF

d_call: NA
v_call: TRBV4-2
clone_size: NA
j_call: TRBJ1-6
cdr3_nt: TGTGCCAGCAGCCAAGGGGGGGTTAATTCGACCCCCCTCCACTTT
cdr3_aa: CASSQGGVNSTPLHF

d_call: NA
v_call: TRBV12-2
clone_size: NA
j_call: TRBJ1-5
cdr3_nt: TGTGCAAGTCGCCCGAGACAGGCTCGCCAGCCCCAGCATTTT
cdr3_aa: CASRPRQARQPQHF

d_call: NA
v_call: TRBV5-1
clone_size: NA
j_call: TRBJ2-5
cdr3_nt: TGCGCCAGCAGTGGTGGGGGGAGGACCCAGTACTTC
cdr3_aa: CASSGGGRTQYF

d_call: NA
v_call: TRBV11-2
clone_size: NA
j_call: TRBJ2-3
cdr3_nt: TGTGCCAGCAGCTTAAGGGTTCGGGGGGCTGGGGATACGCAGTATTTT
cdr3_aa: CASSLRVRGAGDTQYF

d_call: NA
v_call: TRBV7-8
clone_size: NA
j_call: TRBJ1-2
cdr3_nt: TGTGCCAGCAGCTTAGGACAGATGAATTATGGCTACACCTTC
cdr3_aa: CASSLGQMNYGYTF

d_call: NA
v_call: TRBV6-5
clone_size: NA
j_call: TRBJ1-3
cdr3_nt: TGTGCCAGCAGTTCGGGGGGGAGCTCTGGAAACACCATATATTTT
cdr3_aa: CASSSGGSSGNTIYF

d_call: NA
v_call: TRBV11-2
clone_size: NA
j_call: TRBJ1-2
cdr3_nt: TGTGCCAGCAGCTTACCTTCGGGCTATGGCTACACCTTC
cdr3_aa: CASSLPSGYGYTF

d_call: TRBD1
v_call: TRBV9
clone_size: NA
j_call: TRBJ1-5
cdr3_nt: TGTGCCAGCAGCCAGGACAGGGCCAATCAGCCCCAGCATTTT
cdr3_aa: CASSQDRANQPQHF

d_call: NA
v_call: TRBV2
clone_size: once
j_call: TRBJ1-2
cdr3_nt: TGTGCCAGCAGCGAAGACAGGAGCTATGGCTACACCTTC
cdr3_aa: CASSEDRSYGYTF

d_call: TRBD2
v_call: TRBV6-6
clone_size: NA
j_call: TRBJ2-5
cdr3_nt: TGTGCCAGCAGTCCCCAGGGACTAGTTCAAGAGACCCAGTACTTC
cdr3_aa: CASSPQGLVQETQYF

d_call: NA
v_call: TRBV19
clone_size: NA
j_call: TRBJ1-4
cdr3_nt: TGTGCCAGTAGTATTACCGGGACAAATGAAAAACTGTTTTTT
cdr3_aa: CASSITGTNEKLFF

d_call: TRBD1
v_call: TRBV5-1
clone_size: NA
j_call: TRBJ1-1
cdr3_nt: TGCGCCAGCAGCTGGGACAGGTTCGGCTCTGAAGCTTTCTTT
cdr3_aa: CASSWDRFGSEAFF

d_call: NA
v_call: TRBV9
clone_size: NA
j_call: TRBJ1-6
cdr3_nt: TGTGCCAGCAGCGTGAAAACATGGAATTCACCCCTCCACTTT
cdr3_aa: CASSVKTWNSPLHF

d_call: NA
v_call: TRBV19
clone_size: once
j_call: TRBJ1-6
cdr3_nt: TGTGCCACCTCAGGACAGCTTTATTCACCCCTCCACTTT
cdr3_aa: CATSGQLYSPLHF

d_call: NA
v_call: TRBV30
clone_size: NA
j_call: TRBJ1-1
cdr3_nt: TGTGCCTGGAGGGTTAACCCGGGGAACACTGAAGCTTTCTTT
cdr3_aa: CAWRVNPGNTEAFF

d_call: TRBD1
v_call: TRBV24-1
clone_size: NA
j_call: TRBJ1-3
cdr3_nt: TGTGCCACCAGTGACCCGGGACAGGGAGGAAACACCATATATTTT
cdr3_aa: CATSDPGQGGNTIYF

d_call: TRBD1
v_call: TRBV27
clone_size: NA
j_call: TRBJ1-2
cdr3_nt: TGTGCCAGCAGTTTAGGGGTAGGGACAGGGTATGGCTACACCTTC
cdr3_aa: CASSLGVGTGYGYTF

d_call: TRBD2
v_call: TRBV4-1
clone_size: NA
j_call: TRBJ2-1
cdr3_nt: TGCGCCAGCAGCCAAGATCGGTTAGCGGGGGCCAATGAGCAGTTCTTC
cdr3_aa: CASSQDRLAGANEQFF

d_call: TRBD1
v_call: TRBV18
clone_size: NA
j_call: TRBJ1-1
cdr3_nt: TGTGCCAGCTCATCCAGGGGGCTCGGAGGAGGAGGAGAAGCTTTCTTT
cdr3_aa: CASSSRGLGGGGEAFF

d_call: NA
v_call: TRBV4-1
clone_size: NA
j_call: TRBJ1-5
cdr3_nt: TGCGCCAGCAGCCACAGACAGAGCCTTAGCAATCAGCCCCAGCATTTT
cdr3_aa: CASSHRQSLSNQPQHF

d_call: NA
v_call: TRBV2
clone_size: NA
j_call: TRBJ1-6
cdr3_nt: TGTGCCAGCGGACCCGGGAGCTATAATTCACCCCTCCACTTT
cdr3_aa: CASGPGSYNSPLHF

d_call: NA
v_call: TRBV5-6
clone_size: NA
j_call: TRBJ2-3
cdr3_nt: TGTGCCAGCAGCTTTAGTGGTGCCTCAGATACGCAGTATTTT
cdr3_aa: CASSFSGASDTQYF

d_call: NA
v_call: TRBV4-1
clone_size: NA
j_call: TRBJ2-3
cdr3_nt: TGCGCCAGCAGCCAAGACGCCTCTACGCGACTCAATACGCAGTATTTT
cdr3_aa: CASSQDASTRLNTQYF

d_call: TRBD2
v_call: TRBV2
clone_size: NA
j_call: TRBJ2-1
cdr3_nt: TGTGCCAGCACCCTTAGCGGGGGGGCATTCGATGAGCAGTTCTTC
cdr3_aa: CASTLSGGAFDEQFF

d_call: NA
v_call: TRBV6-1
clone_size: NA
j_call: TRBJ2-3
cdr3_nt: TGTGCCAGCAGTGAACAGGTCTCTAGCACAGATACGCAGTATTTT
cdr3_aa: CASSEQVSSTDTQYF

d_call: NA
v_call: TRBV6-5
clone_size: NA
j_call: TRBJ2-5
cdr3_nt: TGTGCCAGCAGTTACTCGAGAAGGAGGGAGACCCAGTACTTC
cdr3_aa: CASSYSRRRETQYF

d_call: NA
v_call: TRBV6-1
clone_size: NA
j_call: TRBJ1-3
cdr3_nt: TGTGCCAGCAGTGAACGTATCGTCGGAAACACCATATATTTT
cdr3_aa: CASSERIVGNTIYF

d_call: TRBD2
v_call: TRBV4-2
clone_size: NA
j_call: TRBJ2-5
cdr3_nt: TGTGCCAGCAGCCAACCGGGACTAGCGGGGCGGGAGACCCAGTACTTC
cdr3_aa: CASSQPGLAGRETQYF

d_call: NA
v_call: TRBV12-1
clone_size: NA
j_call: TRBJ2-2
cdr3_nt: TGTGCCAGCAGCTTTACTCTGACAGGGGGCCAGTCTCCAATAAAGAACACCGGGGAGCTGTTTTTT
cdr3_aa: CASSFTLTGGQSPIKNTGELFF

d_call: NA
v_call: TRBV28
clone_size: NA
j_call: TRBJ2-7
cdr3_nt: TGTGCCAGCAGCCCCTGGACACCAGACATTTCCTATAACGAGCAGTACTTC
cdr3_aa: CASSPWTPDISYNEQYF

d_call: TRBD1
v_call: TRBV28
clone_size: NA
j_call: TRBJ2-7
cdr3_nt: TGTGCCAGCAGTTTATTGGAGAGACAGGGGCAGTACTTC
cdr3_aa: CASSLLERQGQYF

d_call: TRBD1
v_call: TRBV5-1
clone_size: NA
j_call: TRBJ1-2
cdr3_nt: TGCGCCAGCAGCTTGGCCGGCGGGACAGGCTATGGCTACACCTTC
cdr3_aa: CASSLAGGTGYGYTF

d_call: NA
v_call: TRBV9
clone_size: NA
j_call: TRBJ2-7
cdr3_nt: TGTGCCAGCAGCGTAGGCGGCAGTACCTACGAGCAGTACTTC
cdr3_aa: CASSVGGSTYEQYF

d_call: TRBD1
v_call: TRBV7-6
clone_size: NA
j_call: TRBJ1-3
cdr3_nt: TGTGCCAGCAGCTTGGAGACAGGGGGCTCTGGAAACACCATATATTTT
cdr3_aa: CASSLETGGSGNTIYF

d_call: NA
v_call: TRBV5-6
clone_size: NA
j_call: TRBJ2-7
cdr3_nt: TGTGCCAGCAGCCGGGGGTTAGGGTTGGTGTACTTC
cdr3_aa: CASSRGLGLVYF

d_call: NA
v_call: TRBV27
clone_size: NA
j_call: TRBJ1-6
cdr3_nt: TGTGCCAGCAGTTCGATCTCAGACAGTTCTTCACCCCTCCACTTT
cdr3_aa: CASSSISDSSSPLHF

d_call: NA
v_call: TRBV5-1
clone_size: NA
j_call: TRBJ1-2
cdr3_nt: TGCGCCAGCAGCCGAGTACAGGGTTCACGTGGCTACACCTTC
cdr3_aa: CASSRVQGSRGYTF

d_call: NA
v_call: TRBV29-1
clone_size: NA
j_call: TRBJ1-2
cdr3_nt: TGCAGCGCCCCTAGGCCCGGGGGAAGCTATGGCTACACCTTC
cdr3_aa: CSAPRPGGSYGYTF

d_call: NA
v_call: TRBV5-1
clone_size: NA
j_call: TRBJ2-6
cdr3_nt: TGCGCCAGCAGACGGGACTCCTCAGGAAAGCACTCTGGGGCCAACGTCCTGACTTTC
cdr3_aa: CASRRDSSGKHSGANVLTF